Detailed here is one T cell receptor beta chain. Its target is not known. Regarding donors, all were healthy bone marrow donors. Unrecorded immune exposure was likely among donors, who were nominally healthy when sampled. Trimming shortened V by 2 bases and J by 0 bases, and 14 bases separated the two germline ends. Germline V gene sequence: CDR1 GTSNPN, CDR2 SVGIG (reference sequence). The CDR3 totals 16 residues. The sample is drawn from a study of cytomegalovirus exposure and HLA in healthy donors. A multiplex PCR was run with 60 Vbeta primers and 13 Jbeta primers. The protocol was immunoSEQ multiplex PCR, while the TCRdb copy is restricted to in-frame clones and leaves out a portion. The sample carries about 76,000 clones, around 80% recorded once. Whole-study findings and limits: A few of the chains that were CMV-associated were confirmed in vitro to be specific for CMV antigens. After further analysis at a later stage, 16,951 TCR beta sequences were associated with HLA alleles at 0.05 false discovery rate.

The specimen was PBMCs. The TCR sequence derives from a man aged 25-45 years in good health and CMV-seronegative. This chain uses TRBV30 with TRBJ2-4; weak D call: TRBD2 (5 bases). CDR3 in amino acids: CAWSPAGNLAKNIQYF. The CDR3 nucleotides are TGTGCCTGGAGTCCCGCCGGGAACCTAGCCAAAAACATTCAGTACTTC. Full variable domain (rest looked up from reference TRBV30 and TRBJ2-4): SQTIHQWPATLVQPVGSPLSLECTVEGTSNPNLYWYRQAAGRGLQLLFYSVGIGQISSEVPQNLSASRPQDRQFILSSKKLLLSDSGFYLCAWSPAGNLAKNIQYFGAGTRLSVL.